This T cell receptor (beta chain) emerged from a study of CD8 T cells in Susac syndrome. Study as a whole: When their blood was taken, patients with Susac syndrome were therapy-naive, taking corticosteroids, or taking intravenous immunoglobulin alone.

With random hexamers, roughly 0.5 to 1 ug RNA was reverse transcribed. An immunoSEQ multiplex PCR generated amplified TCR beta CDR3 products spanning 54 Vbeta and 13 Jbeta. TCRdb fed the immunoSEQ multiplex PCR reads into MiXCR, producing one record per CDR3 protein. The data contain about 110,000 distinct CDR3 sequences, approximately 94% of them singletons. This CDR3 region has 17 residues. The V gene's germline CDR1 is LNHDA and CDR2 SQIVND (reference sequence). Trimming took off 7 bases at V and 0 bases at J, with 16 bases between the two ends. This TCR was recovered from a human donor with Susac syndrome. The sample consisted of CD8+ T cells from PBMCs. This chain uses TRBV19 with TRBJ1-6; perhaps TRBD1 as D (5 bases). The CDR3 DNA sequence: TGTGCCAGTAAAGAGGACACCAGAAGCTCCTATAATTCACCCCTCCACTTT. Protein: CASKEDTRSSYNSPLHF.